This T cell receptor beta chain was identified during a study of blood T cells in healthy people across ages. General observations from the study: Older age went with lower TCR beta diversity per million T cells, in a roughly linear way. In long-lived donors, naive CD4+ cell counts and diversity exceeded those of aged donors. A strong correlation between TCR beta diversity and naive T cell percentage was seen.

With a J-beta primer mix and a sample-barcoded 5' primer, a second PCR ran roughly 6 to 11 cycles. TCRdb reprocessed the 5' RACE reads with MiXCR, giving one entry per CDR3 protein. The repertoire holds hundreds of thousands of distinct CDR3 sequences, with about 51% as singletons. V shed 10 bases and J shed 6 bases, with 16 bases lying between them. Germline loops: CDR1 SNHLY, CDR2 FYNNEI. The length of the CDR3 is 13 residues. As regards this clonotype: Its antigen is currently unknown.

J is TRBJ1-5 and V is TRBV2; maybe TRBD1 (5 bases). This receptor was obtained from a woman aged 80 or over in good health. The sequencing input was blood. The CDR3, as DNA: TGTGCCACCAAGGCGGGGCTTATTCAGCCCCAGCATTTT. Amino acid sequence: CATKAGLIQPQHF.